Shown below are 16 T cell receptor beta chains from a single sample sequenced in a study of early T cells in non-severe SARS-CoV-2 infection. TCRdb analysed the 5' RACE reads with MiXCR anew, one entry per CDR3 protein. The table has around 80,000 distinct CDR3 sequences, about 11% seen once. The material was whole blood, obtained at baseline. The receptors originated from an adult who was a healthcare worker with PCR-confirmed SARS-CoV-2 infection or an uninfected control (not recorded which).

This clonotype was recorded at least ten times. The gene calls are TRBV29-1 and TRBJ1-1; 10 positions match TRBD1. The length of the CDR3 is 17 residues. Germline V gives CDR1 SQVTM, CDR2 ANQGSEA. With 2 bases clipped from V and 4 bases from J, the junction kept 13 bases outside the gene matches. CDR3 sequence (DNA): TGCAGCGTTGAATATTGGGGGTCCGGGACAGGGGTCACTGAAGCTTTCTTT. Protein: CSVEYWGSGTGVTEAFF.

This clonotype came up a few times. The rearrangement joins TRBV3-1 to TRBJ1-2; D is unclear. The V gene lost 0 bases and the J gene lost 7 bases, with 6 bases spanning the gap. CDR3 length: 12 amino acids. In germline, CDR1 is LGHDT, CDR2 YNNKEL (reference sequence). The CDR3: CASSQDSRGYTF. In nucleotides, the CDR3 is TGTGCCAGCAGCCAAGATTCACGTGGCTACACCTTC.

This clonotype was seen at least ten times. As DNA, the CDR3 is TGTGCCAGCAGCCCGGGGTCCGGGACTAGCGGGATCAACTCCTACAATGAGCAGTTCTTC. It yields the protein CASSPGSGTSGINSYNEQFF. V is TRBV7-8 and J is TRBJ2-1, with 13 bases identical to TRBD2. The V and J ends lost 5 bases and 0 bases, in that order; junction bases with no gene match: 13. The V gene's germline CDR1 is SGHVS and CDR2 FQNEAQ. The CDR3 has 20 amino acids.

Only a few counts were recorded for this clonotype. The chain employs TRBV29-1 and TRBJ1-6; 7 bases fit TRBD1. Germline trimming cut 6 bases from V and 8 bases from J; bases unmatched to any gene: 7. The CDR3 is made up of 13 amino acids. Germline assignment: CDR1 SQVTM and CDR2 ANQGSEA. This CDR3 is CSVADRADSPLHF. CDR3 nucleotide sequence: TGCAGCGTCGCCGACAGGGCGGATTCACCCCTCCACTTT.

The chain has TRBV29-1 and TRBJ2-5; no definite D call. The CDR3 extends over 12 amino acids. Germline V lookup: CDR1 SQVTM, CDR2 ANQGSEA. V was pared by 3 bases and J by 2 bases, with 7 bases between. The CDR3 protein is CSVDDVQETQYF. In nucleotides, the CDR3 is TGCAGCGTTGATGACGTTCAAGAGACCCAGTACTTC.

By sample fraction, this clonotype is medium-sized. CDR3 loop: CASSRMGDTQYF. The CDR3 coding sequence is TGTGCCAGCAGCCGGATGGGAGATACGCAGTATTTT. The chain couples TRBV7-9 to TRBJ2-3; D unclear. Trimming removed 5 bases from V and 5 bases from J, with 8 bases in between. The CDR3 has 12 amino acids. The germline V gene has CDR1 SEHNR and CDR2 FQNEAQ (reference sequence).

The chain recombines TRBV7-9 with TRBJ2-5, with 10 nucleotides matching TRBD2. J lost 1 base, V lost 8 bases, and 4 bases had no gene match. This CDR3 region has 14 residues. Germline V gives CDR1 SEHNR, CDR2 FQNEAQ (reference sequence). The CDR3 reads CASDWTSGQETQYF. The CDR3 DNA reads as TGTGCCAGCGACTGGACTAGCGGCCAAGAGACCCAGTACTTC.

The chain combines TRBV7-3 with TRBJ2-1, with 8 bases matching TRBD2. Looked up from germline, CDR1 is SGHTA and CDR2 is FQGTGA. The V gene end was trimmed by 5 bases and the J gene end by 2 bases; junction bases not matched to a gene: 5. The CDR3 length is 15 residues. The CDR3 bases are TGTGCCAGCAGCCCCGGTAGCGGGACCTACAATGAGCAGTTCTTC. Amino acid sequence: CASSPGSGTYNEQFF.

V and J are TRBV2 and TRBJ2-1; D perhaps matches TRBD2 (7 bases). This CDR3 spans 14 amino acids. Trimming cost V 5 bases and J 6 bases, with 14 bases left between them. CDR1 and CDR2 (germline): SNHLY, FYNNEI. In nucleotides, the CDR3 is TGTGCCAGCAGTAGGGGGGGAAGGACCAATGAGCAGTTCTTC. It encodes CASSRGGRTNEQFF.

The V and J genes are TRBV20-1 and TRBJ2-3, with 7 bases fitting TRBD1. The CDR3 spans 13 residues. J gave up 0 bases and V 6 bases, and 3 bases lay outside the gene matches. Germline V gene lookup returns CDR1 DFQATT and CDR2 SNEGSKA (reference sequence). The CDR3, as DNA: TGCAGTGCCGGACAGGCTAGCACAGATACGCAGTATTTT. Protein: CSAGQASTDTQYF.

This clonotype was picked up a small number of times. The gene calls are TRBV7-8 and TRBJ1-3, with D uncertain. Trimming took off 5 bases at V and 0 bases at J, with 17 bases between the two ends. There are 17 residues in the CDR3. CDR1 is SGHVS and CDR2 is FQNEAQ in the germline V gene. The CDR3 coding sequence is TGTGCCAGCAGCAACTCATTAGCAGTTGGCTCTGGAAACACCATATATTTT. It is translated as CASSNSLAVGSGNTIYF.

The V call is TRBV7-8, the J call TRBJ2-1; possible D gene TRBD1, 6 bases. The CDR3 is 13 amino acids. V was trimmed by 7 bases and J by 3 bases, leaving 10 bases between them. Germline CDR1 reads SGHVS; CDR2 reads FQNEAQ. CDR3 residues: CASKDRVYNEQFF. CDR3 coding DNA: TGTGCCAGCAAGGACAGAGTCTACAATGAGCAGTTCTTC.

The genes are TRBV7-3 and TRBJ2-2; the D is unclear. V was shortened by 3 bases and J by 6 bases, with 8 bases between the two germline ends. CDR1 SGHTA and CDR2 FQGTGA come from the germline V gene. The CDR3 has 13 amino acids. The CDR3 sequence: CASSLTWAGELFF. The CDR3 region has the DNA TGTGCCAGCAGCTTGACTTGGGCCGGGGAGCTGTTTTTT.

The V call is TRBV20-1, the J call TRBJ2-3; D possibly matches TRBD1 or TRBD2 (6 bases each). The germline V gene encodes CDR1 DFQATT and CDR2 SNEGSKA (reference sequence). The CDR3 has 15 amino acids. Trimming took off 0 bases at V and 5 bases at J, with 15 bases between the two ends. The CDR3 DNA is TGCAGTGCTAGAGATATTGGGGGGCTTGGAGATACGCAGTATTTT. Translating it yields CSARDIGGLGDTQYF.

This chain uses TRBV3-1 with TRBJ2-3; 15 bases align to TRBD2. The CDR3 totals 16 residues. Germline-derived CDR1 and CDR2 are LGHDT and YNNKEL (reference sequence). Trimming removed 4 bases from V and 6 bases from J; junction bases left unmatched: 5. This CDR3 is CASSPRTSGGADTQYF. The CDR3 DNA sequence: TGTGCCAGCAGCCCCCGGACTAGCGGGGGGGCGGATACGCAGTATTTT.

The rearrangement links TRBV4-3 to TRBJ2-3; D perhaps matches TRBD1 (6 bases). CDR1 LGHNA and CDR2 YSLEER come from the germline V gene. V was trimmed by 3 bases and J by 2 bases, leaving 12 bases between them. The CDR3 has 15 amino acids. Here the CDR3 DNA reads TGCGCCAGCAGCCACTCCACAGGGAACACAGATACGCAGTATTTT. As protein: CASSHSTGNTDTQYF.